The 13 T cell receptor beta chains presented below share a single source sample, sequenced in a study of blood T cell repertoires in COVID-19. Clones were read by immunoSEQ multiplex PCR, and TCRdb kept only the in-frame ones, dropping some. The sample carries over 130,000 clones, roughly 85% recorded once. The specimen sequenced was peripheral blood. The receptors were sampled from a man aged 50 or older with acute or convalescent COVID-19.

The CDR3 DNA reads as TGTGCCAGCAGCCAATCCGTCAGGGGCCTATATGGCTACACCTTC. Encoded protein: CASSQSVRGLYGYTF. The J gene is TRBJ1-2, the V gene TRBV16; D may be TRBD1 (6 bases). Germline CDR1 and CDR2: KGHSY and FQNENV. V lost 0 bases and J lost 5, with 13 bases in between. This CDR3 has 15 residues.

V usage is TRBV6-4 and J usage is TRBJ2-1; 12 positions agree with TRBD2. The J segment lost 9 bases and the V segment lost 4 bases, leaving 4 bases of the junction unmatched. The germline CDR1 and CDR2 sequences are MRHNA and SNTAGT. The CDR3 has 14 residues. The CDR3 reads CASSVLAGGSEQFF. The CDR3 nucleotides read TGTGCCAGCAGTGTTCTAGCGGGAGGGAGTGAGCAGTTCTTC.

The V gene is TRBV4-1, the J gene TRBJ2-7; 7 bases are shared with TRBD1. The CDR3 consists of 15 residues. J lost 7 bases, V lost 5 bases, and 14 bases had no gene match. Germline CDR1 MGHRA, CDR2 YSYEKL. The chain's CDR3 is CASSDLYKGAGEQYF. Here the CDR3 DNA reads TGCGCCAGCAGCGACTTATACAAGGGGGCGGGTGAGCAGTACTTC.

The CDR3 here is CASSLGAGTGKQPQHF. The CDR3 coding sequence is TGTGCCAGCAGCCTGGGAGCCGGGACAGGGAAACAGCCCCAGCATTTT. This rearrangement joins TRBV7-8 to TRBJ1-5; 9 nucleotides match TRBD1. Germline CDR1 reads SGHVS; CDR2 reads FQNEAQ. The CDR3 consists of 16 residues. Trimming cost V 5 bases and J 7 bases; bases outside gene matches: 12.

The chain couples TRBV9 to TRBJ1-2, with 8 bases aligning to TRBD1. This CDR3 spans 15 amino acids. The germline V gene encodes CDR1 SGDLS and CDR2 YYNGEE. V was pared by 4 bases and J by 8 bases, with 13 bases of the junction left unmatched. In DNA form, the CDR3 reads TGTGCCAGCAGCCCCCAACATACAGGGGGAGGCGGCTACACCTTC. It translates to CASSPQHTGGGGYTF.

Here the CDR3 reads CASTTGQYNSPLHF. The CDR3 DNA reads as TGTGCCAGCACCACGGGACAGTATAATTCACCCCTCCACTTT. The J gene is TRBJ1-6, the V gene TRBV11-2, with TRBD1 matching over 7 bases. Germline CDR1 and CDR2: SGHAT and FQNNGV. Trimming took 7 bases from V and 4 from J; bases not matched to a gene: 4. The CDR3 has 14 amino acids. The whole variable domain, remainder taken from reference TRBV11-2 and TRBJ1-6, is EAGVAQSPRYKIIEKRQSVAFWCNPISGHATLYWYQQILGQGPKLLIQFQNNGVVDDSQLPKDRFSAERLKGVDSTLKIQPAKLEDSAVYLCASTTGQYNSPLHFGNGTRLTVT.

J is TRBJ1-1 and V is TRBV7-9, with 8 bases identical to TRBD1. V shed 1 base and J 0 bases; nucleotides not matched to a gene: 4. CDR1 is SEHNR, CDR2 FQNEAQ, per germline (reference sequence). This CDR3 is 16 amino acids long. The CDR3 region has the DNA TGTGCCAGCAGCTTAGGACAGGGGCCTATGAACACTGAAGCTTTCTTT. It is translated as CASSLGQGPMNTEAFF.

This clone came up a few times. The chain uses TRBV14 and TRBJ1-6; 7 bases map to TRBD1. Germline V gene lookup returns CDR1 SGHDN and CDR2 FVKESK. The CDR3 runs to 15 residues. Germline trimming cut 1 base from V and 9 bases from J; bases unmatched to any gene: 6. This CDR3 reads CASSQVAGGFSPLHF. CDR3 coding DNA: TGTGCCAGCAGCCAAGTCGCAGGGGGATTTTCACCCCTCCACTTT.

V and J are TRBV5-1 and TRBJ1-2, with 9 bases that match TRBD1. There are 17 residues in the CDR3. Germline CDR1 and CDR2: SGHRS and YFSETQ. V shed 4 bases, J shed 3 bases, and the junction held 13 bases outside the gene matches. The CDR3 spells CASSREGGTGIDYGYTF. For the CDR3, the DNA is TGCGCCAGCAGCCGAGAGGGCGGGACAGGGATTGACTATGGCTACACCTTC.

The chain uses TRBV29-1 and TRBJ2-7, with D perhaps matching TRBD1 (6 bases). CDR3 length equals 11 residues. The germline V gene has CDR1 SQVTM and CDR2 ANQGSEA. Between the trimmed V and J ends, which lost 7 bases and 3 bases, there was a span of 10 bases. The DNA for the CDR3 is TGCAGCGCACTACAGGGCTACGAGCAGTACTTC. Translating gives CSALQGYEQYF.

The chain couples TRBV10-3 to TRBJ2-7; 14 nucleotides match TRBD2. The germline CDR1 and CDR2 sequences are ENHRY and SYGVKD. The CDR3 extends over 18 amino acids. The ends lost 0 bases at V and 9 bases at J; junction bases unmatched: 13. In nucleotides, the CDR3 is TGTGCCATCAGTGAGTCGACGGGACTAGCGGGAGTGGGGTCCGGGCAGTACTTC. This encodes CAISESTGLAGVGSGQYF.

This clone came up once. This CDR3 is CASSPFSTSGNTEAFF. DNA for the CDR3: TGTGCCAGCTCACCATTCAGTACTAGTGGAAACACTGAAGCTTTCTTT. The V gene is TRBV18, the J gene TRBJ1-1; no definite D call. Germline CDR1 and CDR2: KGHSH and LQKENI. The CDR3 sequence is 16 residues long. The V end lost 2 bases, the J end lost 2 bases, and 15 bases lay between the germline ends. Combining the CDR3 with reference TRBV18 and TRBJ1-1 gives the whole variable domain NAGVMQNPRHLVRRRGQEARLRCSPMKGHSHVYWYRQLPEEGLKFMVYLQKENIIDESGMPKERFSAEFPKEGPSILRIQQVVRGDSAAYFCASSPFSTSGNTEAFFGQGTRLTVV.

V and J are TRBV9 and TRBJ2-4; 9 bases are a match to TRBD1. The CDR3 loop spans 20 amino acids. Germline V gives CDR1 SGDLS, CDR2 YYNGEE. After removal of 1 base from V and 0 bases from J, the junction contained 14 bases not matched to a gene. The CDR3 sequence is CASSVFPPQGQGLAKNIQYF. In DNA, the CDR3 is TGTGCCAGCAGCGTATTTCCCCCCCAGGGACAGGGATTAGCCAAAAACATTCAGTACTTC.